This T cell receptor (beta chain) was found in a study of T-cell memory formation after mild COVID-19. The study's findings and limits: Day 15 to 85 contracting clones showed balanced CD4/CD8; day 15 to 37 expanders favored CD4+. The authors did not confirm SARS-CoV-2 specificity of second-wave clones peaking day 37.

TCRdb analysed the 5' RACE reads with MiXCR anew, one entry per CDR3 protein. The sample yields hundreds of thousands of distinct CDR3 sequences, about 17% seen once. CDR1 and CDR2 (germline): SGHRS, YFSETQ. V dropped 2 bases and J dropped 6 bases, with 12 bases sitting between them. The CDR3 has 14 amino acids. This clonotype was seen a handful of times. Its antigen is unidentified. The sample taken for sequencing was PBMCs or a T cell subset sorted from them (not recorded which). The rearrangement links TRBV5-1 to TRBJ2-1; TRBD1 might be the D (6 bases). This receptor was identified in a man aged 18-30 years who had mild COVID-19 (a few samples of this study predate the infection). Cell type and time point are not known. The CDR3 loop is CASSLQGRANEQFF. Written as DNA, the CDR3 is TGCGCCAGCAGCTTACAGGGTCGGGCCAATGAGCAGTTCTTC.